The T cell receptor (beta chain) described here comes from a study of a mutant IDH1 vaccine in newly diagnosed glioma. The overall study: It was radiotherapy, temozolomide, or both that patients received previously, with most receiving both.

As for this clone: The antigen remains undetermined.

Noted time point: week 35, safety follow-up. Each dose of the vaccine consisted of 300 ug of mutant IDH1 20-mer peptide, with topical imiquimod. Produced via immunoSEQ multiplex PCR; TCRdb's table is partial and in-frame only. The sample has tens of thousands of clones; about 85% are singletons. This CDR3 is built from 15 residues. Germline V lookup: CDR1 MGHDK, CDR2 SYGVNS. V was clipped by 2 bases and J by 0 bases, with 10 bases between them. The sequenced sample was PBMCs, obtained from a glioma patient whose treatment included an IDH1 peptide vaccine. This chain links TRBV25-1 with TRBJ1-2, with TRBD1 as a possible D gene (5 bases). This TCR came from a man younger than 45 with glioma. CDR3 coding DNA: TGTGCCAGCAGTGAACCCAGGGAAGCTAACTATGGCTACACCTTC. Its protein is CASSEPREANYGYTF.